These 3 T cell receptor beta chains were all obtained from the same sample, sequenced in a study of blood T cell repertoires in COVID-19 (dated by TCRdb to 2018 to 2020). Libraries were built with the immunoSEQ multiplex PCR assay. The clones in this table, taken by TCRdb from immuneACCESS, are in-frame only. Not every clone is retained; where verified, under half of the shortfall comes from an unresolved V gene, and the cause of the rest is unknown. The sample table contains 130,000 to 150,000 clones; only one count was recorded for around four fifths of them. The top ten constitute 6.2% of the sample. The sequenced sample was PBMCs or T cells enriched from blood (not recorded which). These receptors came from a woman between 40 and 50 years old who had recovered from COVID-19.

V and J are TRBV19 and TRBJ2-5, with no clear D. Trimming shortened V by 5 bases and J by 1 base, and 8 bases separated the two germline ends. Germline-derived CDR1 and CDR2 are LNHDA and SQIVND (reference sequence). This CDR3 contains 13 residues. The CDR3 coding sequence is TGTGCCAGTAGTGTGGGCAGCCAAGAGACCCAGTACTTC. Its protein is CASSVGSQETQYF.

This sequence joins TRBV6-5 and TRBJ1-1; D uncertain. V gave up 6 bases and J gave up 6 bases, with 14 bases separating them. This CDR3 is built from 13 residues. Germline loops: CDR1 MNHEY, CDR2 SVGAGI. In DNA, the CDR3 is TGTGCCAGCAGCCACCGCGGGTTCGCTGAAGCTTTCTTT. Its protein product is CASSHRGFAEAFF.

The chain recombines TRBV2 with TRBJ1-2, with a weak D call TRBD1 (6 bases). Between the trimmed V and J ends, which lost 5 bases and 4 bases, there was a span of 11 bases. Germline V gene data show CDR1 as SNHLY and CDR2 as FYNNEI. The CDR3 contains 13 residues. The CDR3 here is CASSSLDSYGYTF. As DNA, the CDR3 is TGTGCCAGCAGTTCGCTGGACAGCTATGGCTACACCTTC.